The clone carrying this T cell receptor (beta chain) has only one observation. CDR1 and CDR2 (germline): LGHNA, YSLEER. This CDR3 region has 16 residues. J lost 0 bases, V lost 0 bases, and 3 bases had no gene match. This entry belongs to a study of blood T cell repertoires in COVID-19. Study overall: Researchers got acute and convalescent COVID-19 samples from the United States, Italy and Spain. Sources were T cells, B-cell-depleted T cells, or PBMCs; the material itself was cDNA or gDNA.

Method: immunoSEQ multiplex PCR; TCRdb's copy keeps in-frame clones and lacks some. Here the sample spans 50,000 to 75,000 clones, about 90% being singletons. Sequencing used peripheral blood. V and J are TRBV4-3 and TRBJ2-3; 7 positions match TRBD1. The receptor was derived from a man older than 75 in a cohort sampled during active COVID-19. The CDR3: CASSQDETGSTDTQYF. The CDR3 coding sequence is TGCGCCAGCAGCCAAGACGAGACAGGGAGCACAGATACGCAGTATTTT.